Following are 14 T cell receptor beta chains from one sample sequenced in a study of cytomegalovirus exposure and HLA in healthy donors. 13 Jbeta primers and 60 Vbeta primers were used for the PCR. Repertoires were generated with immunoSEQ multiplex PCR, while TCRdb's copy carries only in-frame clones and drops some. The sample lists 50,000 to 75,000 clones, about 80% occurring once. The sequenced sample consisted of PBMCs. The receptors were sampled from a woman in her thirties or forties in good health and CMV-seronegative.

CDR3 nucleotide sequence: TGCAGTGCTAGGAGTTCGTACGAGCAGTACTTC. It is translated as CSARSSYEQYF. This chain uses TRBV20-1 with TRBJ2-7; D remains ambiguous. Germline V gene sequence: CDR1 DFQATT, CDR2 SNEGSKA (reference sequence). The CDR3 totals 11 residues. V dropped 3 bases and J dropped 4 bases, with 7 bases sitting between them.

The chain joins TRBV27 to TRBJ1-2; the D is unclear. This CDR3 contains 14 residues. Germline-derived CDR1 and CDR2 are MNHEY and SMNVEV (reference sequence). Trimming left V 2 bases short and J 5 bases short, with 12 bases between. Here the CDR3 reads CASSLGPAGYGYTF. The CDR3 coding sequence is TGTGCCAGCAGTTTAGGGCCCGCGGGGTATGGCTACACCTTC.

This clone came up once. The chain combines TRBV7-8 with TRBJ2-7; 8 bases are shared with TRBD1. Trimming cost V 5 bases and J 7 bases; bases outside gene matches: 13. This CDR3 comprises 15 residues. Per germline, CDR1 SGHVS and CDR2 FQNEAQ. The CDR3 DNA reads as TGTGCCAGCAGCGCCTCCGGGACAGGCCTCTCAGAGCAGTACTTC. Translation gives CASSASGTGLSEQYF.

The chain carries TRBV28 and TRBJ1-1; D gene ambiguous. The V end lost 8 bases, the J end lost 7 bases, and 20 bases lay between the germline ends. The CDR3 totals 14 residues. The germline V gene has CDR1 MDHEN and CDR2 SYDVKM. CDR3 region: CASREPRRANEAFF. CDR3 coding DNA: TGTGCCAGCCGAGAACCTCGGCGGGCGAATGAAGCTTTCTTT.

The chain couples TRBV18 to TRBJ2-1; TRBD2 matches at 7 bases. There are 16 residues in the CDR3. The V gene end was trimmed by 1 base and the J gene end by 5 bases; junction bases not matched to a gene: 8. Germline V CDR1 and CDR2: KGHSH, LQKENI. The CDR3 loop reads CASSPRVGAGDNEQFF. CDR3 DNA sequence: TGTGCCAGCTCACCACGCGTCGGGGCGGGAGACAATGAGCAGTTCTTC. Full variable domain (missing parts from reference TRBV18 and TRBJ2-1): NAGVMQNPRHLVRRRGQEARLRCSPMKGHSHVYWYRQLPEEGLKFMVYLQKENIIDESGMPKERFSAEFPKEGPSILRIQQVVRGDSAAYFCASSPRVGAGDNEQFFGPGTRLTVL.

In nucleotides, the CDR3 is TGTGCCAGCAGTGGCGACAGGGAATATGGCTACACCTTC. It encodes CASSGDREYGYTF. The chain joins TRBV2 to TRBJ1-2, with 7 bases aligning to TRBD1. Germline values: CDR1 SNHLY, CDR2 FYNNEI. The CDR3 is 13 amino acids. J was trimmed by 5 bases and V by 4 bases; bases with no gene match: 4.

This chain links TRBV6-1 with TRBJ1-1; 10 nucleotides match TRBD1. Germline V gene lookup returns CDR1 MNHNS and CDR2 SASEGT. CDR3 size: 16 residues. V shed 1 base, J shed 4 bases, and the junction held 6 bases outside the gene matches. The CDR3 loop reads CASSEVGQGGGTEAFF. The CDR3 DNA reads TGTGCCAGCAGTGAAGTCGGACAGGGGGGCGGCACTGAAGCTTTCTTT.

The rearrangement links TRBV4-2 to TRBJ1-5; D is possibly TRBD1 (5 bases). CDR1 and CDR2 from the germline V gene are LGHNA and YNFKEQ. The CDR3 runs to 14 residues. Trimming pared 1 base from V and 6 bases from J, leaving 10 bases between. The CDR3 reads CASSQVGGGQPQHF. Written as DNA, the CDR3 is TGTGCCAGCAGCCAAGTAGGCGGGGGTCAGCCCCAGCATTTT.

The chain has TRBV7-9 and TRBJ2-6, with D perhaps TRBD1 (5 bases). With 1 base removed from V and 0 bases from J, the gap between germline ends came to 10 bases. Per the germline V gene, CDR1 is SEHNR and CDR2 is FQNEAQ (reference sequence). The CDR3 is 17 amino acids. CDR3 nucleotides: TGTGCCAGCAGCTTAGAGCAGGGTGGCTCTGGGGCCAACGTCCTGACTTTC. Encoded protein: CASSLEQGGSGANVLTF.

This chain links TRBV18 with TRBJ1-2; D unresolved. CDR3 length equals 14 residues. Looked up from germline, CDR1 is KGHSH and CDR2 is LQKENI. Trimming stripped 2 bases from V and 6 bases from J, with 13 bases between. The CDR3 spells CASSPSSAGDGYTF. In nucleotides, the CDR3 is TGTGCCAGCTCACCATCATCGGCAGGTGATGGCTACACCTTC.

The CDR3: CASSADRNSYNEQFF. The CDR3 bases are TGTGCCAGCAGCGCCGACAGGAATTCCTACAATGAGCAGTTCTTC. The chain carries TRBV9 and TRBJ2-1, with a tentative D call TRBD1 (6 bases). Germline V gene sequence: CDR1 SGDLS, CDR2 YYNGEE. The ends were cut back, 3 bases at V and 1 base at J, with 11 bases in the middle. The CDR3 spans 15 residues. Full variable domain (outside the CDR3, taken from reference TRBV9 and TRBJ2-1): DSGVTQTPKHLITATGQRVTLRCSPRSGDLSVYWYQQSLDQGLQFLIQYYNGEERAKGNILERFSAQQFPDLHSELNLSSLELGDSALYFCASSADRNSYNEQFFGPGTRLTVL.

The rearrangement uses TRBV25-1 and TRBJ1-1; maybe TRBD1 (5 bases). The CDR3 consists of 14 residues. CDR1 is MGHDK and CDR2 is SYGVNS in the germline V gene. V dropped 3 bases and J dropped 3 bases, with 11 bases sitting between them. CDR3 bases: TGTGCCAGCAGTGAGGGGCTCAGAGACACTGAAGCTTTCTTT. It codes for CASSEGLRDTEAFF. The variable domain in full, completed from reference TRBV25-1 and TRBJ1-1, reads EADIYQTPRYLVIGTGKKITLECSQTMGHDKMYWYQQDPGMELHLIHYSYGVNSTEKGDLSSESTVSRIRTEHFPLTLESARPSHTSQYLCASSEGLRDTEAFFGQGTRLTVV.

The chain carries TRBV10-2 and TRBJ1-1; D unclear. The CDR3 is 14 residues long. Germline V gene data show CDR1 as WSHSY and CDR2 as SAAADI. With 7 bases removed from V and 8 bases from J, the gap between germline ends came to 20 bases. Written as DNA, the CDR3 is TGCGCCAGCAAGTTCGCAGGCGGCCGGGGAGAAGCTTTCTTT. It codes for CASKFAGGRGEAFF.

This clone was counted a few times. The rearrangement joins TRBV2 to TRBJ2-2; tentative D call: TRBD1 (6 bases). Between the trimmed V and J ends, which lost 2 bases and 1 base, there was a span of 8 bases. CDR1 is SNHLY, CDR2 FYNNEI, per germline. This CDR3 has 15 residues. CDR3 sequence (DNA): TGTGCCAGCAGTGAACAGGGGATGAACACCGGGGAGCTGTTTTTT. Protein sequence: CASSEQGMNTGELFF.